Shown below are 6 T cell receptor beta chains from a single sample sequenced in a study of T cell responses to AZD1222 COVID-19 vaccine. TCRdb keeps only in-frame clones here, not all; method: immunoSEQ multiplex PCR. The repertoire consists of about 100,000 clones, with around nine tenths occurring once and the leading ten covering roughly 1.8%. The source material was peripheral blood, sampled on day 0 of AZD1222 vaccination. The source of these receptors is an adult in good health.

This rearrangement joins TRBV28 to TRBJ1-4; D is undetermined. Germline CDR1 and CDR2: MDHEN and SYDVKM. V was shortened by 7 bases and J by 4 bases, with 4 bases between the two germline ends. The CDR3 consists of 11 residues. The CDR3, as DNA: TGTGCCAGCACCCTTAATGAAAAACTGTTTTTT. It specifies CASTLNEKLFF.

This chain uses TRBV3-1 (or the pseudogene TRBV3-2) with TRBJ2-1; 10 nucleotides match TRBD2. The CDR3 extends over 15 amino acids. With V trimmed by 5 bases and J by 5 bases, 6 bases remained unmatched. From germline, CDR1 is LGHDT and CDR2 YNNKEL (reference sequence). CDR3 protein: CASSLVTSGNNEQFF. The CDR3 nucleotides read TGTGCCAGCAGCTTGGTTACTAGCGGGAACAATGAGCAGTTCTTC.

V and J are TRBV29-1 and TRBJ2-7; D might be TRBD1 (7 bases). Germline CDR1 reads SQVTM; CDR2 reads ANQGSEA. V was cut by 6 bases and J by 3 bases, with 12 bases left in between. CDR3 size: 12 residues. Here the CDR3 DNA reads TGCAGCGTCAGACAGGGAGGCTACGAGCAGTACTTC. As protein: CSVRQGGYEQYF.

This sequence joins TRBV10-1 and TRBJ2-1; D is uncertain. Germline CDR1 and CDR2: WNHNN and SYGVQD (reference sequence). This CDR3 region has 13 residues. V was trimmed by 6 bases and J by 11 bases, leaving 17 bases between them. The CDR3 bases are TGCGCCAGCAGCCAAACCACCGGACCCCAGCAGTTCTTC. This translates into CASSQTTGPQQFF.

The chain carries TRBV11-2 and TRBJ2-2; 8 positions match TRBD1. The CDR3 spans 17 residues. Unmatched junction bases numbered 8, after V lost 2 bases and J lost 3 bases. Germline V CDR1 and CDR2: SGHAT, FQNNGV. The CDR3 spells CASSLSSQGVDTGELFF. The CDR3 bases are TGTGCCAGCAGCTTAAGTTCACAGGGGGTGGACACCGGGGAGCTGTTTTTT.

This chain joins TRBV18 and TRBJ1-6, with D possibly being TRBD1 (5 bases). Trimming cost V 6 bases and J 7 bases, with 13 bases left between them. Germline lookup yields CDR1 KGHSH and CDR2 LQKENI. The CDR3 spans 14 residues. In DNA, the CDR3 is TGTGCCAGCTCGGCGGGGGAAAGCAATTCACCCCTCCACTTT. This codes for CASSAGESNSPLHF.